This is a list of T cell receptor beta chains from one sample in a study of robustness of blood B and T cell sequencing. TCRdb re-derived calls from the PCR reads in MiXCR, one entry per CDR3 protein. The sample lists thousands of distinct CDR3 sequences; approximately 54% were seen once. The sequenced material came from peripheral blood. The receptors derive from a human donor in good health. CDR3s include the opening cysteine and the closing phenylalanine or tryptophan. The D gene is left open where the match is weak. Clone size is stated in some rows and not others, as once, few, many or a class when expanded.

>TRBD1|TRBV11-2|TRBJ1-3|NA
CASSPSLGTGNPGNTIYF
TGTGCCAGCAGCCCCTCCCTCGGGACAGGAAATCCTGGAAACACCATATATTTT
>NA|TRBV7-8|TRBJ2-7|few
CASSSPQLSYEQYF
TGTGCCAGCAGCTCCCCGCAGCTATCCTACGAGCAGTACTTC
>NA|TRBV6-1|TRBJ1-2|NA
CASSGTAYGYTF
TGTGCCAGCAGTGGGACGGCCTATGGCTACACCTTC
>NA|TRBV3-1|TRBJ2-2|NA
CASSVVRTGELFF
TGTGCCAGCAGTGTGGTGAGGACCGGGGAGCTGTTTTTT
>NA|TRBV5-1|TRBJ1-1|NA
CASRRVPNTEAFF
TGCGCCAGCAGAAGGGTCCCGAACACTGAAGCTTTCTTT
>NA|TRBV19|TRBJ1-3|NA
CASSMAGSGNTIYF
TGTGCCAGTAGTATGGCGGGCTCTGGAAACACCATATATTTT
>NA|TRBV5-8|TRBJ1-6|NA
CASSSLGFAGSPLHF
TGTGCCAGCAGCTCGCTAGGGTTCGCGGGTTCACCCCTCCACTTT
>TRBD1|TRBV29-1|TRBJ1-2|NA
CSVQMDRGVYGYTF
TGCAGCGTCCAGATGGACAGGGGGGTCTATGGCTACACCTTC
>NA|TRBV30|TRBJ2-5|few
CAWGTEYTQYF
TGTGCCTGGGGTACGGAATACACCCAGTACTTC
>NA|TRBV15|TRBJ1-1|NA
CATSSGVGGLNTEAFF
TGTGCCACCAGCTCCGGGGTGGGGGGCCTGAACACTGAAGCTTTCTTT
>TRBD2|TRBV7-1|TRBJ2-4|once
CASSSVSGGAKNIQYF
TGTGCCAGCAGCTCGGTTAGCGGGGGGGCCAAAAACATTCAGTACTTC
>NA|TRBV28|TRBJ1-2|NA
CASIPSGQGHNYGYTF
TGTGCCAGCATTCCATCGGGCCAGGGCCATAACTATGGCTACACCTTC
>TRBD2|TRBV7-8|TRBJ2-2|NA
CASSLPGLAGGNTGELFF
TGTGCCAGCAGCTTACCCGGACTAGCGGGGGGGAACACCGGGGAGCTGTTTTTT
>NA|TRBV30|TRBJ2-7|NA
CAWSQRGFSSYEQYF
TGTGCCTGGAGTCAACGCGGGTTTAGCTCCTACGAGCAGTACTTC
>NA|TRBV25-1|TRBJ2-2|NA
CASSRTDTGELFF
TGTGCCAGCAGTCGGACAGACACCGGGGAGCTGTTTTTT
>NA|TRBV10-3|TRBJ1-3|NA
CAISGRGSENTIYF
TGTGCCATCAGTGGGCGAGGGTCGGAAAACACCATATATTTT
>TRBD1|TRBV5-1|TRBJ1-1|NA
CASSLAGGSTEAFF
TGCGCCAGCAGCTTGGCAGGGGGAAGCACTGAAGCTTTCTTT
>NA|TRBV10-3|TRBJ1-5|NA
CAISPGAYQPQHF
TGTGCCATCAGCCCCGGGGCTTATCAGCCCCAGCATTTT
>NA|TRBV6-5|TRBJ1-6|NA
CASSSGRNSPLHF
TGTGCCAGCAGTTCAGGGCGAAATTCACCCCTCCACTTT
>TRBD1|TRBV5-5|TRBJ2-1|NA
CASSRQGAEYEQFF
TGTGCCAGCAGCCGACAGGGGGCTGAATATGAGCAGTTCTTC
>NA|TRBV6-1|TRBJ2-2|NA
CASSRTWDGELFF
TGTGCCAGCAGTCGCACTTGGGACGGGGAGCTGTTTTTT
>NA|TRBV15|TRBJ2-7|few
CATSRDGLREQYF
TGTGCCACCAGCAGAGATGGTTTGCGCGAGCAGTACTTC
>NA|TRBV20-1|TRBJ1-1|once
CSARIGDYTEAFF
TGCAGTGCTAGAATCGGGGACTACACTGAAGCTTTCTTT
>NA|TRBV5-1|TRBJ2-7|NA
CASSLGTFYEQYF
TGCGCCAGCAGCTTGGGGACCTTCTACGAGCAGTACTTC
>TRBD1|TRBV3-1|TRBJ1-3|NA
CASSQLRTGITGNTIYF
TGTGCCAGCAGCCAACTACGGACAGGTATAACTGGAAACACCATATATTTT
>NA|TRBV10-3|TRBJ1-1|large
CATQGGSLAFF
TGTGCCACTCAGGGAGGGTCGTTGGCTTTCTTT
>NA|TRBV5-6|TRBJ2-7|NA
CASSWDGRGEQYF
TGTGCCAGCAGCTGGGACGGCCGGGGCGAGCAGTACTTC
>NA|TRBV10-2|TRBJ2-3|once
CASSDRVRTDTQYF
TGCGCCAGCAGTGACAGGGTCAGGACAGATACGCAGTATTTT
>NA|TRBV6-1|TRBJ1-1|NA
CASTGGSTEAFF
TGTGCCAGCACAGGAGGCAGCACTGAAGCTTTCTTT
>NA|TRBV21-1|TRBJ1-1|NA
CASSKEGGAGTEAFF
TGTGCCAGCAGCAAAGAGGGGGGCGCCGGCACTGAAGCTTTCTTT
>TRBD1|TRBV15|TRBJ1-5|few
CATSRGTGWGNQPQHF
TGTGCCACCAGCAGAGGGACAGGATGGGGGAATCAGCCCCAGCATTTT
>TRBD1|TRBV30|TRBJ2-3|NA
CAWRRTGGADTQYF
TGTGCCTGGAGGCGGACAGGGGGGGCAGATACGCAGTATTTT
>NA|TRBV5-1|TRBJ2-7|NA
CASSLEGNYEQYF
TGCGCCAGCAGCTTGGAGGGGAACTACGAGCAGTACTTC
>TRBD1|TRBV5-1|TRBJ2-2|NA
CASSFGPRTGLNTGELFF
TGCGCCAGCAGCTTTGGGCCCAGGACAGGGTTAAACACCGGGGAGCTGTTTTTT
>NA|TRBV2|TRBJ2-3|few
CASSEERRISTDTQYF
TGTGCCAGCAGTGAGGAACGTCGGATTAGCACAGATACGCAGTATTTT
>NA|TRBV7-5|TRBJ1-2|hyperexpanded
CISVSEAWGRGYGYTF
NA
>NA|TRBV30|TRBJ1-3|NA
CAWSGDSSGNTIYF
TGTGCCTGGAGTGGCGACAGCTCTGGAAACACCATATATTTT
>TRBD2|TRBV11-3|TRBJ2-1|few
CASSLGGASGGREQFF
TGTGCCAGCAGCTTAGGGGGGGCTAGCGGGGGCCGGGAGCAGTTCTTC
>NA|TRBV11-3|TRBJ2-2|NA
CASSPTGGGTGEFPAGELFF
TGTGCCAGCAGCCCCACCGGGGGGGGTACAGGGGAATTTCCAGCCGGGGAGCTGTTTTTT
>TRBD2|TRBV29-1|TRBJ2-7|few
CSVRTPGTSIEQYF
TGCAGCGTTCGAACGCCCGGGACTAGCATTGAGCAGTACTTC
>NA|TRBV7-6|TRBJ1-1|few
CASSSRLGLWGNTEAFF
TGTGCCAGCAGCTCCCGTTTGGGTTTGTGGGGGAACACTGAAGCTTTCTTT
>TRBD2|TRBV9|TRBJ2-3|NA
CASSVESSGGPAYF
TGTGCCAGCAGCGTGGAGTCTAGCGGGGGCCCGGCGTATTTT
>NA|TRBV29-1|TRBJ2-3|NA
CSVETHGEGSQYF
TGCAGCGTTGAGACTCACGGAGAGGGATCCCAGTATTTT
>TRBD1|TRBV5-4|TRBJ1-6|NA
CASSANRGMGSPLHF
TGTGCCAGCAGCGCAAACAGGGGGATGGGTTCACCCCTCCACTTT
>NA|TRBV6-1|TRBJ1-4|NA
CASSPDREKLFF
TGTGCCAGCAGTCCGGATCGGGAAAAACTGTTTTTT
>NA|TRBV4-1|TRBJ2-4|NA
CASSRTGDIQYF
TGCGCCAGCAGCCGCACGGGTGACATTCAGTACTTC
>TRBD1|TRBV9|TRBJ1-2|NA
CASSALGGGYTF
TGTGCCAGCAGCGCCCTAGGGGGCGGCTACACCTTC
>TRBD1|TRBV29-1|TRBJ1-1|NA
CSVAEGALNTEAFF
TGCAGCGTTGCTGAGGGGGCCCTGAACACTGAAGCTTTCTTT
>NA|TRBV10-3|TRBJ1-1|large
CAISEGGVGLKGNLEAFF
TGTGCCATCAGTGAGGGTGGGGTTGGCCTTAAAGGGAATCTTGAAGCTTTCTTT
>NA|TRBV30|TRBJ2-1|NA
CAWVGTAKQFF
TGTGCCTGGGTCGGTACGGCTAAGCAGTTCTTC
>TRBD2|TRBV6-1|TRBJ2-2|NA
CASSNAAGGDLNTGELFF
TGTGCCAGCAGCAATGCAGCGGGGGGGGACCTCAACACCGGGGAGCTGTTTTTT
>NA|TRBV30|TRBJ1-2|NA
CAWSVGPIYGYTF
TGTGCCTGGAGTGTCGGGCCGATCTATGGCTACACCTTC
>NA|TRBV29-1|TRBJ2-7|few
CSVGRGLYEQYF
TGCAGCGTTGGACGGGGGCTCTACGAGCAGTACTTC
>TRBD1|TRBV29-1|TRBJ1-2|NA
CSVGGQGGGYTF
TGCAGCGTCGGCGGACAGGGAGGAGGCTACACCTTC
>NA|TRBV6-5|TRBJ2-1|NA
CASSYSGGVADEQFF
TGTGCCAGCAGTTACAGCGGAGGGGTGGCGGATGAGCAGTTCTTC
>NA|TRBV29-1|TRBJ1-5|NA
CSVSGRGDQPQHF
TGCAGCGTTAGTGGTAGAGGGGATCAGCCCCAGCATTTT
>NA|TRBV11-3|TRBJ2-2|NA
CASRIQQITGELFF
TGTGCCAGCAGGATCCAGCAAATCACCGGGGAGCTGTTTTTT
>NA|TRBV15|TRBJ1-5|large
CATSRNYGNQPQHF
TGTGCCACCAGCAGAAACTATGGCAATCAGCCCCAGCATTTT
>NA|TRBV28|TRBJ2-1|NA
CASSYIRGQFF
TGTGCCAGCAGTTACATCAGAGGGCAGTTCTTC